This T cell receptor beta chain was sequenced in a study of beta chain features in type 1 diabetes (dated by TCRdb to 2017 to 2018). For context, the study as a whole: Mean age, gender distribution, total cell number and subset yield were not different between patients and healthy donors. A total of some 100,000,000 sorted cells were examined across all samples, and the number of cells per subset was strongly correlated with RNA yield. The study compared the TCRB repertoires of sorted circulating CD4+ T cell subsets in recently diagnosed type 1 diabetes patients with those in matched healthy donors. Regulatory and stem cell-like memory subsets were obtained from only 8 patients and about eight healthy donors, while naive and central memory subsets were obtained from all 30 or so donors.

The paper's findings and limits, for the study overall: Fewer insertions and more nucleotide deletions at VDJ recombination sites were observed in patients with type 1 diabetes, implying thymic rearrangement abnormalities. A moderate but significant shortening of TCRB CDR3 length was observed in type 1 diabetes patients in all four CD4+ subsets. Sequencing cDNA rather than genomic DNA could over-represent highly expressing activated cells, although activation and CD3 levels did not differ between groups. Because small numbers of individuals were included in the HLA sub-analyses, any influence of HLA type on TCRB rearrangement was left unresolved. Naive, central memory and regulatory TCRB repertoires appeared to be more alike among patients than among healthy donors. Shorter templates might have been favored by PCR, but patient and control samples were amplified and corrected together, so both groups would have been affected equally by any skew.

A remark on this clone: No antigen is known for it. No base qualities exist here, and no much larger clone lies one base off it.

All of the isolated RNA was reverse transcribed with the High Capacity cDNA Reverse Transcription Kit, so expressed TCRB transcripts were sequenced. Deep immunoSEQ sequencing was performed on naive, central memory and regulatory T cell samples, with an average of around 3.4 million total reads per sample. After sorted cells were lysed in RLT buffer, RNA was extracted with DNase-treated RNeasy Micro or Mini kits, with the choice depending on cell number. Each cell subset was processed separately to prevent cross-contamination, with patient and healthy donor samples processed together. The immunoSEQ multiplex PCR was used to amplify TCRB sequences from cDNA, generating 87-bp fragments that spanned the CDR3 region. Sequencing of the amplicons was performed on the Illumina HiSeq platform. The authors' pipeline ran thus. PCR bias was computationally corrected using synthetic template baselines, reads within Hamming distance 2 were collapsed, and singletons that could not be merged were discarded. Reads were aligned against IMGT so that V, D and J genes, CDR3 length and insertions or deletions at six rearrangement sites could be assigned. Within each subset, clonotype counts were normalized to sorted cell number, and only after that were true diversity and Gini coefficients computed with the tcR R package. The overlap coefficient, calculated on TCRB nucleotide sequences, was used to quantify repertoire sharing. The source is immuneACCESS, and TCRdb retained only in-frame sequences with V and J called. Part of the clones is not carried over; for the studies checked, unresolved V genes explain less than half of this, and the remainder is unexplained. V and J calls and clone size follow that table, whereas D and trimming were derived from the DNA. This sample is represented by roughly 150,000 clones; approximately 8% of them were singletons. Of the sample, approximately 0.85% falls within the top ten clones.

Measured from the cysteine to the phenylalanine, the CDR3 is 14 residues long. Solely the CDR3 DNA is kept, with 42 bases framed from the first base. Looking up the germline V gene yields CDR1 SNHLY and CDR2 FYNNEI. V loses 7 bases, J loses 4 bases, and the germline ends lie 16 bases apart. Each donor gave one peripheral blood draw, averaging approximately 110 mL, which was collected into heparinised tubes. A BD FACSAria II and a panel including CD45RO, CCR7, CD25, CD127, CD95 and CD27 were used to sort naive, central memory, regulatory and stem cell-like memory CD4+ T cells. A purity above 95% was achieved for all sorted populations. PBMCs were isolated right away by Lymphoprep density gradient centrifugation and were stained directly, without culture. So that batch effects would be minimized, each experiment stained and sorted samples in pairs, pairing one healthy donor with one patient.

The sequence was collected from a woman aged 40 to 49 with type 1 diabetes. The specimen was central memory CD4+ T cells from blood. Recombination connected TRBV2 to TRBJ1-1; a confident D gene designation cannot be given. The nucleotides read TGTGCCAGCACCTCCGCCCCGGGAAGCACTGAAGCTTTCTTT. Its translation is CASTSAPGSTEAFF.